The TCR beta chain described here comes from a study of shared clonotypes between healthy human individuals. The table came from immunoSEQ multiplex PCR; TCRdb's copy has only in-frame clones and leaves some out. The repertoire consists of around 700,000 clones, with roughly 78% occurring once and the leading ten covering about 1.7%. The trim removed 3 bases at V and 12 bases at J, leaving 11 bases unmatched. Looked up from germline, CDR1 is LGHNA and CDR2 is YNFKEQ. This CDR3 contains 16 residues. The sequenced sample consisted of memory CD4+ T cells sorted from blood. Sample subset: CD45RA-negative fraction. This clonotype was obtained from a woman aged 25 to 39 in good health. The V and J genes are TRBV4-2 and TRBJ2-1; 13 nucleotides align to TRBD2. CDR3 nucleotides: TGTGCCAGCAGCCAGACAGGGACTAGCGGGATGTGGGGGCAGTTCTTC. Encoded protein: CASSQTGTSGMWGQFF.